This entry describes one T cell receptor beta chain. What this receptor recognizes is not known. Qualities for individual bases were not recorded, and no much larger clone is one base off. The cohort was made up of about 670 healthy bone marrow donors. At the time of sampling, all cohort members were nominally healthy, though unrecorded immune exposures were likely present. The donor tested CMV seronegative and was one of the 352 seronegative cohort members. Every donor gave a peripheral blood sample, and the peripheral blood mononuclear cells from that sample were used for TCR beta sequencing. Genomic DNA extraction from the blood cell samples was performed with the Qiagen DNeasy Blood Extraction Kit. CDR1 and CDR2 were assigned from the germline V gene as MNHEY and SVGAGI. Taken from cysteine to phenylalanine, the CDR3 has 13 residues. The retained sequence is limited to the CDR3, 39 bases, with the frame set at the first base. V and J lose 4 bases and 1 base, and a span of 8 bases separates them.

The sample comes from a study of cytomegalovirus exposure and HLA in healthy donors (dated by TCRdb to about 2017). About the investigation overall: An earlier analysis of around 600 of the donors reported 250 to 300 Gb of sequence data and about 100 million unique TCR beta sequences from about 179 million T cells. The study combined high-throughput TCR immunosequencing, statistical association of individual TCRs with disease status, and machine learning to predict cytomegalovirus infection status. The T cell repertoires of 666 subjects were profiled by immunosequencing and related to cytomegalovirus serostatus. Every discovery cohort repertoire had been produced on one sequencing platform. On average, over 200,000 unique TCR beta nucleotide sequences were sequenced per donor among a few hundred genotyped donors of the cohort, with roughly a sixth of those sequences being non-productive. An early release that covered fewer than 750 HLA-typed donors contained around 330 gigabases of sequencing data and 80 million or so unique TCR sequences. Donor age, sex, ethnicity and CMV serostatus were compiled together with the repertoire data. The study was designed to test whether signatures of past pathogen exposure could be identified by cataloging public T cell receptors. Typing coverage differed by locus: A, B, C, DRB1 and DQB1 were typed in roughly 620-630 donors, DQA1 in approximately 520, DPA1 in some 600, and DPB1 in approximately 450. The later analysis used no new phenotypic data to find candidate immune exposures, relying instead on TCR beta sequences and their occurrence across donors. Along with the roughly 670-subject first cohort, a separate validation cohort of over a hundred different subjects was used. Genome-wide SNP genotypes for about 65% of the 666 donors were used in a later genetic analysis, which treated that subset as a discovery cohort. Several DR-DQ haplotypes were handled as single units for association and clustering because linkage in the cohort was strong. Of the approximately 400 genotyped donors, 65% to 90% fell in the genetic ancestry cluster associated with self-reported Caucasian donors. An earlier analysis of 500 to 750 of the donors applied high-throughput TCR beta sequencing to assess whether each TCR beta V gene segment acted as functional or pseudogenic. HLA typing covered class I and class II loci at four-digit resolution. To study patterns of TCR occurrence, a later analysis re-analyzed previously published TCR beta repertoires from 650 to 750 donors and added high-resolution HLA genotyping.

The paper as a whole reports these results and caveats: A cluster of highly shared sequence variants was judged likely to be a technical artifact of the sequencing pipeline. Because counts were too low, more than 15 rarely observed V segments, including chromosome 9 orphons, were excluded from the earlier analysis of some 590 of the donors. Compared with equally common non-associated chains, HLA-associated TCR beta chains in a later analysis were more clonally expanded and had lower generation probabilities. Specific HLA alleles were associated with over 15,000 TCR beta sequences at a false discovery rate of 0.05 in a later analysis. In vitro tests confirmed that a few of the cytomegalovirus-associated TCR beta chains recognize cytomegalovirus antigens. The cohort was sequenced for TCR beta chains only, and without alpha or paired-chain data the features that could be detected were limited. Strong co-occurrence of HLA alleles, especially DR and DQ, made assigning TCR associations to individual alleles difficult. According to the authors, the approach could potentially be generalized to other disease states and immunological phenotypes. Linkage disequilibrium might explain the correlated functional status among segregating V segments, but an unknown experimental factor could not be excluded. A further reported finding was that TCR beta sequences accurately predicted the HLA-A and HLA-B alleles for most subjects in the first cohort. A later genetic analysis associated a missense DCLRE1C variant with V-gene and J-gene trimming of TCR beta chains, and an independent cohort replicated the association. According to a later analysis, TCR association rates differed among HLA loci, with DRB1 alleles showing the most associated TCRs and HLA-C alleles showing the fewest. In a later analysis, several top co-occurrence clusters were reported to appear linked to parvovirus B19, influenza, CMV and Epstein-Barr virus. In both the original and validation cohorts, the classifier was reported to diagnose cytomegalovirus status with high specificity and sensitivity. The presence/absence analyses assumed that sequencing depth was roughly uniform across donors, and that assumption may not be true. The study listed 150 to 200 TCR beta chains as associated with cytomegalovirus. The 87-base-pair reads could not distinguish some IMGT-functional V segments, including TRBV6-2 and TRBV6-3, so those segments were excluded. A later genetic analysis reported fewer N-insertions in productive TCRs among donors in an Asian-associated ancestry cluster than the roughly 620-donor mean. According to a later analysis, most CMV-associated TCR beta chains appeared to be HLA-restricted, and the HLA associations seemed to be driven largely by CMV exposure. The only immune exposure information available for the cohort was CMV serostatus. Most TCR sequences were seen in very few donors, while some public TCRs were found in many individuals. In an earlier analysis of around 600 of the donors, most TCR beta V segments were observed in productive rearrangements about 90% or about 30% of the time, broadly matching IMGT annotations. Because HLA typing was unavailable for some donors at each locus, only the typed subset was used in association tests.

The protocol used for the library was the immunoSEQ multiplex PCR assay. For the multiplex PCR, a mixture combining 60 forward primers for TCR Vbeta segments and 13 reverse primers for TCR Jbeta segments was used. A multiplex PCR assay on genomic DNA amplified the CDR3 region of rearranged TCR beta genes. The amplified TCR beta libraries were sequenced on the Illumina HiSeq System as 87-base-pair reads. The study's own analysis went as follows. A later analysis tallied 75 million to 85 million unique TCR beta chains across the 666 repertoires, and approximately 12 million of those chains were shared by two or more donors. Raw reads were error-corrected and collapsed into unique sequences by a nearest-neighbor algorithm in which closely related sequences were merged to remove PCR and sequencing errors. Alignment of CDR3 sequences to IMGT reference sequences was used to assign V, D and J gene segments. Each retained sequence needed at least a six-nucleotide match to both a V gene segment and a J gene segment. A rearrangement was called productive if the CDR3 had no stop codons and remained in frame with V and J, and every other rearrangement was called non-productive. Following IMGT convention, CDR3 was defined as the stretch from the second conserved V-encoded cysteine to the conserved J-encoded phenylalanine. In an earlier analysis of just under 600 of the donors, sequences lacking an unambiguous match to a single V gene segment were excluded. In an earlier analysis of a few hundred of the donors, a V segment was called functional when productive rearrangements were above 56.7%, and segregating when the standard deviation between donors exceeded 5%. A statistical classification framework was built to diagnose cytomegalovirus status from the catalog of TCR beta chain sequences. V and J gene assignment, in a later analysis, came from comparing TCR nucleotide sequences with IMGT/GENE-DB human TR gene sequences. In a later analysis, CDR3 sequences and most-parsimonious VDJ recombination scenarios were assigned using the TCRdist pipeline. In a later analysis, each TCR beta chain was defined by its CDR3 amino acid sequence together with its V-gene family, and reads lacking a unique V-gene family were excluded. A later analysis removed 550 to 700 highly shared, low-generation-probability nucleotide sequences to deal with suspected cross-contamination and a sequencing artifact. A later analysis calculated a clonal expansion index for each public chain from normalized within-repertoire ranks of inferred template counts. In a later analysis, generation probabilities were computed with a VDJ recombination model fitted to out-of-frame rearrangements, and the resulting probabilities were checked against IGoR. Hypergeometric tests were used in a later analysis to score TCR-TCR, TCR-HLA and TCR-CMV co-occurrence, with a repertoire-size bias correction applied to the TCR pairs. False discovery rates were estimated in a later analysis by permuting HLA or CMV assignments 20 times. In a later analysis, co-occurring TCRs were grouped with DBSCAN, and TCRdist sequence similarity was added when clustering was performed within HLA-allele-positive subsets. Repertoires with fewer than 30,000 or more than 120,000 public chains, plus five repertoires with anomalous nucleotide sharing, were excluded from co-occurrence clustering. In TCRdb, the immuneACCESS table is reduced to in-frame sequences with V and J assigned. These tables do not hold every clone; where another copy was compared, an unresolved V gene accounts for under half, and the others remain unexplained. That table furnishes V, J and clone size, whereas the DNA furnished D and trimming. The sample yields roughly 180,000 clones; about 82% were counted once. The ten biggest clones cover about 0.77% of the sample.

The sequenced sample was PBMCs. The sequence was collected from a woman aged 18-29 years in good health and CMV-seronegative. The chain uses TRBV6-5 and TRBJ2-7, with the D gene uncertain. Read as DNA, the sequence is TGTGCCAGCAGTTTAGGAGAATCCTACGAGCAGTACTTC. Protein translation: CASSLGESYEQYF.